This T cell receptor (beta chain) was recovered during a study of cytomegalovirus exposure and HLA in healthy donors. Study results and limitations: In a later analysis, HLA-associated beta chains showed higher expansion and lower generation probabilities than comparable chains. A later analysis linked a missense DCLRE1C variant to TCR beta V- and J-gene trimming. CMV antigen specificity was confirmed in vitro for a few CMV-associated chains.

In the case of this clone: Its antigen is not identified.

60 Vbeta and 13 Jbeta primers were used in PCR. Only in-frame clones appear in the TCRdb table, and some are missing; sequencing was by immunoSEQ multiplex PCR. The repertoire holds approximately 40,000 clones, with 66% as singletons. CDR3 length equals 13 residues. Trimming took 0 bases from V and 9 from J, leaving 9 bases between them. In germline, CDR1 is LNHNV, CDR2 YYDKDF (reference sequence). This clonotype originated in a man aged 45-65 years in good health and CMV-seropositive. This chain links TRBV15 with TRBJ2-1, with D perhaps TRBD2 (5 bases). The specimen was PBMCs. The DNA for the CDR3 is TGTGCCACCAGCAGAGATCTAGCAACTGAGCAGTTCTTC. Translation gives CATSRDLATEQFF.